The present T cell receptor beta chain was sequenced within a study of cytomegalovirus exposure and HLA in healthy donors. It was with 60 Vbeta and 13 Jbeta primers that the PCR ran. Libraries were prepared by immunoSEQ multiplex PCR; TCRdb keeps only in-frame clonotypes and omits some of them. This sample has approximately 110,000 clones; about two thirds occur once, and the top ten carry less than 5%. The CDR3 contains 16 residues. The V end was cut by 4 bases, the J end by 5 bases, with 18 bases between. Looked up from germline, CDR1 is LNHDA and CDR2 is SQIVND (reference sequence). For this clone: Its antigen is as yet unknown.

Study-level results: As a later analysis showed, a missense DCLRE1C variant was linked to trimming of TCR beta V- and J-genes. Segments of the TCR beta V type were, in most cases, productive about 90% or about 30% of the time in an earlier analysis.

Sequences were obtained from PBMCs. This TCR derives from a man aged 55 to 69 in good health and CMV-seropositive. The chain links TRBV19 to TRBJ1-5, with a tentative D call TRBD1 (6 bases). The CDR3 region has the DNA TGTGCCAGTAGTACCATCCACAGGGAGGGGGATCAGCCCCAGCATTTT. As protein: CASSTIHREGDQPQHF.